These T cell receptor beta chains were read from a single sample in a study of brain T cells in children with intractable seizures. Generated by immunoSEQ multiplex PCR, the TCRdb table keeps only in-frame clones and is missing some. The sample includes 110,000 or so clones, around 94% of them seen just once. Sequencing was performed on peripheral blood, taken at surgery. The receptors come from a boy younger than two with hemimegalencephaly and intractable seizures. Both conserved end residues are part of each CDR3. Each record gives: D gene, J gene, V gene, clone size, CDR3 DNA, CDR3 protein. D genes are given only for firm matches. The listing skips clone size in some rows; elsewhere it reads once, few, many or a size class.

>-|TRBJ1-5|TRBV28|-
TGTGCCAGCAGTAGGTGGGGTGGCACCCAGCCCCAGCATTTT
CASSRWGGTQPQHF
>TRBD1|TRBJ1-2|TRBV5-6|-
TGTGCCAGCAGCGGAACCGGGACAGGGTCGGTCTATGGCTACACCTTC
CASSGTGTGSVYGYTF
>-|TRBJ2-3|TRBV12-3/TRBV12-4|-
TGTGCCAGCAGCTCGGACCCCTGGGATACGCAGTATTTT
CASSSDPWDTQYF
>-|TRBJ2-3|TRBV19|-
TGTGCCACCTCGATTGGGGATACGCAGTATTTT
CATSIGDTQYF
>-|TRBJ1-1|TRBV5-1|-
TGCGCCAGCAGCTATACCGGGACGAGGAACACTGAAGCTTTCTTT
CASSYTGTRNTEAFF
>-|TRBJ2-5|TRBV6-5|-
TGTGCCAGCGCCGGGATCCATACTCAAGAGACCCAGTACTTC
CASAGIHTQETQYF
>TRBD1|TRBJ1-2|TRBV29-1|once
TGCAGCGTTGGAGGAGAGGGGACAGGGGGGAACTATGGCTACACCTTC
CSVGGEGTGGNYGYTF
>-|TRBJ2-1|TRBV20-1|-
TGCAGTGCTAGTGGGGGGCTAGCCGGCTACAATGAGCAGTTCTTC
CSASGGLAGYNEQFF
>TRBD1|TRBJ2-7|TRBV5-1|-
TGCGCCAGCAGCCGTGGGGACAGCCGCCCTTACGAGCAGTACTTC
CASSRGDSRPYEQYF
>-|TRBJ1-1|TRBV7-2|-
TGTGCCAGCAGCTTAGGGCCGGTAATGAACACTGAAGCTTTCTTT
CASSLGPVMNTEAFF
>-|TRBJ2-5|TRBV27|-
TGTGCCAGCAGTTGGAAAAGGGAGTGGGAGACCCAGTACTTC
CASSWKREWETQYF
>-|TRBJ2-1|TRBV7-3|-
TGTGCCAGCAGCCCGGAGTGGGCCAGCTCCTACAATGAGCAGTTCTTC
CASSPEWASSYNEQFF
>TRBD2|TRBJ2-1|TRBV7-9|once
TGTGCCAGCAGCTTAGCCCCTGGACTAGCCGGGGACAATGAGCAGTTCTTC
CASSLAPGLAGDNEQFF
>-|TRBJ2-1|TRBV29-1|-
TGCAGCGGGGGTAGAGGGGCCTACAATGAGCAGTTCTTC
CSGGRGAYNEQFF
>TRBD1|TRBJ1-6|TRBV6-6|-
TGTGCCAGCAGTCCTTTGCAGGGGGACCCGTGGAGCTCCTATAATTCACCCCTCCACTTT
CASSPLQGDPWSSYNSPLHF
>-|TRBJ2-1|TRBV29-1|-
TGCAGCGTGGATGACAGGAGGTCCTACAATGAGCAGTTCTTC
CSVDDRRSYNEQFF
>TRBD2|TRBJ2-3|TRBV29-1|-
TGCAGCGTTGTCACTAGCGGGAGCACAGATACGCAGTATTTT
CSVVTSGSTDTQYF
>-|TRBJ2-2|TRBV18|-
TGTGCCAGCTCACCACTACCTAGCCTAGCCGGGGAGCTGTTTTTT
CASSPLPSLAGELFF
>TRBD1|TRBJ2-3|TRBV29-1|-
TGCAGCGTTGAAGGCCCCTTAGATCAGACAGGGACCACAGATACGCAGTATTTT
CSVEGPLDQTGTTDTQYF
>-|TRBJ2-4|TRBV4-3|-
TGCGCCAGCAGCCAAGACCCGATGTCAGCCAAAAACATTCAGTACTTC
CASSQDPMSAKNIQYF
>TRBD1|TRBJ2-3|TRBV5-6|-
TGTGCCAGCAGCCCAAGGACAGGTGGAGATACGCAGTATTTT
CASSPRTGGDTQYF
>-|TRBJ2-7|TRBV7-6|-
TGTGCCAGCAGCTTAATGGGCTCGCCTTCGGACGAGCAGTACTTC
CASSLMGSPSDEQYF
>-|TRBJ2-5|TRBV3-1/TRBV3-2|-
TGTGCCAGCAGCCCTCGCGAGGAGACCCAGTACTTC
CASSPREETQYF
>-|TRBJ2-1|TRBV19|-
TGTGCCAGTAGTACACTAGGGACCGGTTACAATGAGCAGTTCTTC
CASSTLGTGYNEQFF
>-|TRBJ1-2|TRBV19|-
TGTGCCAGTAGTCGGGACGAGTTTTCCTATGGCTACACCTTC
CASSRDEFSYGYTF
>-|TRBJ2-1|TRBV14|-
TGTGCCAGCTCTCTCTGGGGAGGCTCCTACAATGAGCAGTTCTTC
CASSLWGGSYNEQFF
>TRBD1|TRBJ1-1|TRBV5-1|-
TGCGCCAGCAGCCCGACAGGGGAGTACACTGAAGCTTTCTTT
CASSPTGEYTEAFF
>-|TRBJ2-5|TRBV18|-
TGTGCCAGCTCACCAGGGGCGGGAGAGACCCAGTACTTC
CASSPGAGETQYF
>-|TRBJ2-1|TRBV21-1|once
TGTGCCAGCAGCAAACCTCCGATCATGGGACAGGGCCCAATCTCCTACAATGAGCAGTTCTTC
CASSKPPIMGQGPISYNEQFF
>-|TRBJ1-2|TRBV5-1|-
TGCGCCAGCAGCGAGGGGAGGGGAGATGGCTACACCTTC
CASSEGRGDGYTF
>-|TRBJ2-2|TRBV6-6|-
TGTGCCAGCAGACGGACTACTACGAACACCGGGGAGCTGTTTTTT
CASRRTTTNTGELFF
>TRBD1|TRBJ1-2|TRBV6-2/TRBV6-3|-
TGTGCCAGCAGTTACAGGGGGCCGGGCTATGGCTACACCTTC
CASSYRGPGYGYTF
>-|TRBJ1-4|TRBV15|-
TGTGCCACCAGCAGAGATGGGAACAGGGTCCTGGGACTGTTTTTT
CATSRDGNRVLGLFF
>-|TRBJ2-7|TRBV27|-
TGTGCCAGCAGCCCCGTGGCGGGGCCCTCCTACGAGCAGTACTTC
CASSPVAGPSYEQYF
>-|TRBJ1-1|TRBV12-3/TRBV12-4|-
TGTGCCAGCAGTTTAGGGAACACTGAAGCTTTCTTT
CASSLGNTEAFF
>-|TRBJ2-7|TRBV7-9|once
TGTGCCAGCAGCTTCCCCGATGGCGGGGCTCCCTACGAGCAGTACTTC
CASSFPDGGAPYEQYF
>TRBD1|TRBJ1-6|TRBV2|few
TGTGCCAGCAGTGAAGGGACAGGGGGTTCACCCCTCCACTTT
CASSEGTGGSPLHF
>-|TRBJ1-4|TRBV6-5|-
TGTGCCAGCAGGACTCGGGTGGGTGAAAAACTGTTTTTT
CASRTRVGEKLFF
>-|TRBJ1-6|TRBV9|-
TGTGCCAGCAGCGCCCGCGGGGGTACCAGCAATTCACCCCTCCACTTT
CASSARGGTSNSPLHF
>-|TRBJ1-1|TRBV27|few
TGTGCCAGCAGACTAACTCCACGGAACACTGAAGCTTTCTTT
CASRLTPRNTEAFF
>-|TRBJ2-5|TRBV28|-
TGTGCCAGCAGCCCCGCCGAGACCCAGTACTTC
CASSPAETQYF
>-|TRBJ2-7|TRBV2|-
TGTGCCAGCAGTTCCTACGAGCAGTACTTC
CASSSYEQYF
>TRBD2|TRBJ2-3|TRBV24-1|-
TGTGCCACCAGTGATTTCCTAGCGGGCACAGATACGCAGTATTTT
CATSDFLAGTDTQYF